A selection of T cell receptor beta chains follows, all from one sample in a study of blood T cell repertoires in COVID-19. Libraries were prepared by immunoSEQ multiplex PCR; TCRdb keeps only in-frame clonotypes and omits some of them. In the table there are around 95,000 clones, about 80% of which are singletons. Sample: peripheral blood. The receptor source for this set is a man aged 65 to 79 with active or convalescent COVID-19. The conserved cysteine and the conserved F or W are not part of the CDR3 here.

v_gene	j_gene	CDR3aa
TRBV7-2	TRBJ2-7	ASSLASAGYEQY
TRBV3-1/TRBV3-2	TRBJ1-1	ASSWGHQNTEAF
TRBV7-6	TRBJ1-2	ASSTGTGYGYT
TRBV27	TRBJ1-4	ASGTSGATNEKLF
TRBV5-5	TRBJ2-4	ASSTGANLAKNIQY
TRBV6-4	TRBJ2-1	ASSRLAGGPRNEQF
TRBV4-1	TRBJ2-7	ASSPTSGGAHEQY
TRBV14	TRBJ2-7	ASSPAWDRDRGEQY
TRBV10-3	TRBJ1-1	AISESRGKYTEAF
TRBV4-2	TRBJ2-7	ASSQEVTDSYEQY
TRBV6-2/TRBV6-3	TRBJ2-1	ASSYRTSGLYNEQF
TRBV30	TRBJ1-6	ACSQGSYNSPLH
TRBV7-2	TRBJ2-7	ASSLRGAYEQY
TRBV21-1	TRBJ1-1	ASSKGEVSAHLEAF
TRBV5-1	TRBJ2-5	ASSPRGQETQY
TRBV4-1	TRBJ1-5	ASSPRGSWPQH
TRBV16	TRBJ1-5	ASSRYREGSNQPQH
TRBV7-7	TRBJ2-7	ASSPGTSGYEQY
TRBV7-3	TRBJ2-5	ASALLDRETQY
TRBV6-5	TRBJ1-3	ASRGPGISGNTIY
TRBV5-6	TRBJ1-2	ASSSDSYGYT
TRBV7-2	TRBJ2-7	ASSPQRLAQNYEQY
TRBV10-1	TRBJ2-7	ASRPPPYREPHEQY
TRBV2	TRBJ2-3	ASKQGASDTQY
TRBV7-2	TRBJ2-3	ASSFTQARRDTQY
TRBV30	TRBJ1-1	AWTPLQNTEAF
TRBV4-1	TRBJ2-7	ASSQDGVYEQY
TRBV3-1/TRBV3-2	TRBJ2-1	ASSQAPGLGGAYNEQF
TRBV29-1	TRBJ2-3	SVRRGGTDTQY
TRBV6-6	TRBJ1-4	ASSYSSEGNEKLF
TRBV18	TRBJ1-6	ASSPPGQGASPLH
TRBV15	TRBJ2-7	ATSRDYNEQY
TRBV24-1	TRBJ2-7	ATSDFRGFEQY
TRBV30	TRBJ1-1	AWISFHLAF
TRBV19	TRBJ2-2	ASGRQGNTGELF
TRBV24-1	TRBJ2-3	ATGNQGGGDTQY
TRBV29-1	TRBJ1-6	SVRGTGKNSPLH
TRBV19	TRBJ1-5	ASSIDGWGGQPQH
TRBV9	TRBJ2-1	ASSVSSGGSSHNEQF
TRBV7-8	TRBJ1-6	ASSTYRDRLPLH
TRBV7-9	TRBJ2-1	ASSYAGVSSYNEQF
TRBV5-4	TRBJ2-3	ASGRDGFGDTQY